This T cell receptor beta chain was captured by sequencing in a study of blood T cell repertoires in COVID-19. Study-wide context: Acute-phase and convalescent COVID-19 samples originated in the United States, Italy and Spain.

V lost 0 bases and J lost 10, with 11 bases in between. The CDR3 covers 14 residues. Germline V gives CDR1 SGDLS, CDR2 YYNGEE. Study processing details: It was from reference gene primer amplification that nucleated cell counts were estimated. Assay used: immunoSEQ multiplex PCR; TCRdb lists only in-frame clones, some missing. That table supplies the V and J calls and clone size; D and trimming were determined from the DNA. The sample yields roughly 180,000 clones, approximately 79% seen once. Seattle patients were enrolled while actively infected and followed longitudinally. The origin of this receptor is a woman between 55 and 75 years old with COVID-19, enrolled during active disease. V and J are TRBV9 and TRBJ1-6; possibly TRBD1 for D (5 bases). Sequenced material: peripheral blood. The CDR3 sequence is CASSVVDQGSPLHF. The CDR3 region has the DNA TGTGCCAGCAGCGTAGTTGACCAGGGATCACCCCTCCACTTT.